These T cell receptor beta chains were read from a single sample in a study of blood T cells in healthy people across ages. Each CDR3 protein is one row after TCRdb ran MiXCR on the 5' RACE reads. The sample holds some 760,000 distinct CDR3 sequences; 20% to 25% are singletons and the top ten take roughly 9%. These same records also appear under a second study, on T cells of mothers and their children.

Sequencing was carried out using blood. These receptors originate from a boy under 18 in good health. Both conserved end residues are part of each CDR3. The D gene is left open where the match is weak. Only part of the rows carry a size: once, few, many, or a class if the clone is expanded.

NA,TRBJ1-2,NA,TRBV12-3/TRBV12-4,TGTGCCAGCAGTTCCGCCCTGCGGAACTATGGCTACACCTTC,CASSSALRNYGYTF
TRBD1,TRBJ2-7,NA,TRBV29-1,TGCAGCGTTATTGACAGGGGGGCCTCCTACGAGCAGTACTTC,CSVIDRGASYEQYF
NA,TRBJ2-2,NA,TRBV6-1,TGTGCCAGCACGGAAGGTTGGGGCACCGGGGAGCTGCTTTTT,CASTEGWGTGELLF
NA,TRBJ2-3,few,TRBV7-2,TGTGCCAGCAGCTTAACGTTAGCCACCACAGATACGCAGTATTTT,CASSLTLATTDTQYF
TRBD2,TRBJ2-1,few,TRBV3-1,TGTGCCAGCAGCCGCTGGGGGGGAGATCCCGAGTTCTTC,CASSRWGGDPEFF
TRBD2,TRBJ2-7,few,TRBV28,TGTGCCAGCAGTTTAACGACTAGCGGGAGTGTCGACGAGCAGTACTTC,CASSLTTSGSVDEQYF
TRBD2,TRBJ2-1,few,TRBV12-3/TRBV12-4,TGTGCCAGCAGTTTAGACACTAGCGGGGGTAATGAGCAGTTCTTC,CASSLDTSGGNEQFF
NA,TRBJ2-1,NA,TRBV11-2,TGTGCCAGCAGCTTAGAATACCGGCAGGGGAGTAGTGAGCAGTTCTTC,CASSLEYRQGSSEQFF
TRBD2,TRBJ2-5,NA,TRBV4-1,TGCGCCAGTCGATCATGGACTAGCGCGGGAGAGACCCAGTACTTC,CASRSWTSAGETQYF
NA,TRBJ1-5,few,TRBV15,TGTGCCACCAGCAGAGATCCGGCAGATAATCAGCCCCAGCATTTT,CATSRDPADNQPQHF
NA,TRBJ2-3,NA,TRBV3-1,TGTGCCAGCAGTAGAGGGGTCGATACGCAGTATTTT,CASSRGVDTQYF
NA,TRBJ2-7,NA,TRBV13,TGTGCCAGCAGAGACCGGGACCACCACCCCTACGAGCAGTACTTC,CASRDRDHHPYEQYF
NA,TRBJ2-4,NA,TRBV20-1,TGCAGTGCTAGAGCTTTCGTAGCCAAAAACATTCAGTACTTC,CSARAFVAKNIQYF
NA,TRBJ2-1,once,TRBV7-9,TGTGCCAGCAGCCCAGGGACCTTTGTGATCTTC,CASSPGTFVIF
TRBD1,TRBJ2-3,few,TRBV28,TGTGCCAGCAGCCTCGACAGGGGTATACCCCGGAATACGCAGTATTTT,CASSLDRGIPRNTQYF
NA,TRBJ1-1,NA,TRBV20-1,TGCAGTGCTAGAGATCCCCGGGACAACACTGAAGCTTTCTTT,CSARDPRDNTEAFF
NA,TRBJ2-7,NA,TRBV20-1,TGCAGTGCTAGAGATCATGGGACTGCGCCGTACGAGCAGTACTTC,CSARDHGTAPYEQYF
TRBD2,TRBJ2-5,NA,TRBV29-1,TGCAGCGTTGCGACTAGCGGGAGTAGGGAGACCCAGTACTTC,CSVATSGSRETQYF
TRBD2,TRBJ2-1,NA,TRBV29-1,TGCAGCGTCGGTAGCGGGGCCAATGAGCAGTTCTTC,CSVGSGANEQFF
TRBD1,TRBJ2-3,NA,TRBV29-1,TGCAGCGTTGAAGGTCTATACAGGGGTTTCACAGATACGCAGTATTTT,CSVEGLYRGFTDTQYF
TRBD2,TRBJ2-3,few,TRBV6-1,TGTGCCAGCGACCCCGGACTAGCGGGTTCTGGTACGCAGTATTTT,CASDPGLAGSGTQYF
NA,TRBJ2-7,NA,TRBV6-1,TGTGCCAGCAGGGGAGGGGGGACAGCCTACGAGCAGTACTTC,CASRGGGTAYEQYF
NA,TRBJ2-7,NA,TRBV29-1,TGCAGCGCCCTATTGGGGGACACCCAGTCCTACGAGCAGTACTTC,CSALLGDTQSYEQYF
TRBD1,TRBJ2-1,few,TRBV25-1,TGTGCCAGCAGTGCAAGACAGGGGGCAGAAAATGAGCAGTTCTTC,CASSARQGAENEQFF
TRBD1,TRBJ2-7,few,TRBV5-1,TGCGCCAGCAGCTTCGACAGGGACTACGAGCAGTACTTC,CASSFDRDYEQYF
TRBD1,TRBJ1-2,NA,TRBV27,TGTGCCAGCAGTCCCGGGACAGGAATGGGCTACACCTTC,CASSPGTGMGYTF
NA,TRBJ1-3,NA,TRBV4-1,TGCGCCAGCAGCCAGACGGATGACAGTAGCTCTGGAAACACCATATATTTT,CASSQTDDSSSGNTIYF
TRBD2,TRBJ2-5,NA,TRBV7-2,TGTGCCAGCAGCCCCCTGACTAGCGGAGAGACCCAGTACTTC,CASSPLTSGETQYF
TRBD2,TRBJ2-2,NA,TRBV11-2,TGTGCCAGCAGGAAAAATCTAGCGGGGAAGGTCACCGGGGAGCTGTTTTTT,CASRKNLAGKVTGELFF
NA,TRBJ1-4,NA,TRBV3-1,TGTGCCAGCAGCCGAGAGACGCAGGGTTTTCGGGAAAAACTGTTTTTT,CASSRETQGFREKLFF
NA,TRBJ1-5,NA,TRBV6-1,TGTGCCAGCAGTGTTCAGAGGGGCGGCAATCAGCCCCAGCATTTT,CASSVQRGGNQPQHF
NA,TRBJ2-3,NA,TRBV3-1,TGTGCCAGCAGCCAACAGACCCTCTTCACAGATACGCAGTATTTT,CASSQQTLFTDTQYF
NA,TRBJ2-7,few,TRBV14,TGTGCCAGCAGCCAACGACCAGGAGGCTACGAGCAGTACTTC,CASSQRPGGYEQYF
NA,TRBJ2-5,few,TRBV29-1,TGCAGCGTTACCACCACGGACAGTAGACCCCAAGAGACCCAGTACTTC,CSVTTTDSRPQETQYF
NA,TRBJ2-5,NA,TRBV20-1,TGCAGTGCTCCCGGGGGAGGCCTGTACCAAGAGACCCAGTACTTC,CSAPGGGLYQETQYF
NA,TRBJ2-7,once,TRBV27,TGTGCCAGCAGTACGAGTCTAGCGCTCGCCTCCTACGAGCAGTACTTC,CASSTSLALASYEQYF
TRBD1,TRBJ2-7,NA,TRBV19,TGTGCCAGTAGTCCCCGGACAGGGGGCGTGTACGAGCAGTACTTC,CASSPRTGGVYEQYF
TRBD2,TRBJ2-5,NA,TRBV7-9,TGTGCCAGCAGGACTAGCGGGAGCATCGTACAAGAGACCCAGTACTTC,CASRTSGSIVQETQYF
NA,TRBJ2-7,few,TRBV12-3/TRBV12-4,TGTGCCAGCAGCCGGTGGGACCTCGGCCACGAGCAGTACTTC,CASSRWDLGHEQYF
NA,TRBJ2-3,NA,TRBV2,TGTGCCAGCAGCCGCGGGCCGATCGCGCAGTATTTT,CASSRGPIAQYF
NA,TRBJ1-1,few,TRBV12-3/TRBV12-4,TGTGCCAGCAGTCCCGAGCAGGGTGGTACTGAAGCTTTCTTT,CASSPEQGGTEAFF
NA,TRBJ2-7,NA,TRBV4-1,TGCGCCAGCAGCCAAGAGAGTCGCCCCAGCAGCGAGCAGTACTTC,CASSQESRPSSEQYF
NA,TRBJ1-1,NA,TRBV20-1,TGCAGTGCTAGTACAGGCGGGAACACTGAAGCTTTCTTT,CSASTGGNTEAFF
NA,TRBJ2-2,NA,TRBV4-2,TGTGCCAGCAGCCAAGGAACGAGGGAAGTCGGGGAGCTGTTTTTT,CASSQGTREVGELFF
NA,TRBJ2-7,NA,TRBV29-1,TGCAGCGTTACCACAGACGGAAGTTTCTACGAGCAGTACTTC,CSVTTDGSFYEQYF
NA,TRBJ1-5,few,TRBV3-1,TGTGCCAGCAGCCAAGGCCCCGATCTGGGCAATCAGCCCCAGCATTTT,CASSQGPDLGNQPQHF
TRBD1,TRBJ2-5,NA,TRBV20-1,TGCAGTGCTAGGGGACCGGGACAGGGAAGAGAGACCCAGTACTTC,CSARGPGQGRETQYF
TRBD2,TRBJ2-4,NA,TRBV29-1,TGCAGCGTTGAAGGGGCGGGGGGGCCCCCCGGCAAAAACATTCAGTACTTC,CSVEGAGGPPGKNIQYF
NA,TRBJ2-5,NA,TRBV18,TGTGCCAGCTCACCACCGGGACTTGCATTGGAGACCCAGTACTTC,CASSPPGLALETQYF
NA,TRBJ2-5,NA,TRBV5-1,TGCGCCAGCAGAAGCCTAGAAGAGACCCAGTACTTC,CASRSLEETQYF
NA,TRBJ2-7,NA,TRBV28,TGTGCCAGCAGTTCCAGGCTGAGCTCCTACGAGCAGTACTTC,CASSSRLSSYEQYF
NA,TRBJ2-5,few,TRBV28,TGTGCCAGCGGTTCGCTAGCCAGGGCCCAGTACTTC,CASGSLARAQYF
TRBD1,TRBJ2-1,NA,TRBV12-3/TRBV12-4,TGTGCCAGCAGTCTACAGGGGGCGAATGAGCAGTTCTTC,CASSLQGANEQFF
NA,TRBJ1-1,NA,TRBV7-9,TGTGCCAGCAGCCCGGGGCCTTCTGAAGCTTTCTTT,CASSPGPSEAFF
NA,TRBJ2-2,NA,TRBV7-9,TGTGCCAGCAGCTTGTGGGGTATGGACACCGGGGAGCTGTTTTTT,CASSLWGMDTGELFF